Below, 21 T cell receptor beta chains from the same sample are listed, as sequenced in a study of blood T cell repertoires in COVID-19. Generated by immunoSEQ multiplex PCR, the TCRdb table keeps only in-frame clones and is missing some. The sample yields about 230,000 clones, 75% to 90% seen once. Sequencing was done on a sample of peripheral blood. The receptors were sampled from a man in his forties with acute or convalescent COVID-19.

The chain uses TRBV9 and TRBJ2-7; the match to TRBD2 covers 14 bases. This CDR3 contains 18 residues. The ends lost 4 bases at V and 4 bases at J; junction bases unmatched: 13. Germline assignment: CDR1 SGDLS and CDR2 YYNGEE. CDR3 sequence: CASSSSGGLAGEAYEQYF. Written as DNA, the CDR3 is TGTGCCAGCAGCTCTTCGGGGGGACTAGCGGGAGAGGCGTACGAGCAGTACTTC.

The rearrangement joins TRBV6-2 or TRBV6-3 to TRBJ1-1, with D uncertain. Trimming pared 0 bases from V and 5 bases from J, leaving 7 bases between. Germline CDR1 and CDR2: MNHEY and SVGEGT. The CDR3 runs to 13 residues. This CDR3 is CASSYSRETEAFF. As DNA, the CDR3 is TGTGCCAGCAGTTACTCGAGGGAAACTGAAGCTTTCTTT.

CDR3: CASSLEGSGEKLFF. The CDR3 DNA reads TGTGCCAGCAGCTTGGAAGGAAGCGGTGAAAAACTGTTTTTT. The chain has TRBV5-4 and TRBJ1-4, with D uncertain. Trimming removed 0 bases at V and 7 bases at J, with 10 bases between. Germline CDR1 and CDR2: SGHNT and YYREEE (reference sequence). CDR3 length: 14 amino acids.

The rearrangement joins TRBV19 to TRBJ2-6, with D hard to call. The germline V and J ends were trimmed by 4 bases and 0 bases, with 4 bases remaining between them. Germline CDR1 reads LNHDA; CDR2 reads SQIVND (reference sequence). The length of the CDR3 is 14 residues. Here the CDR3 reads CASSSVSGANVLTF. The DNA for the CDR3 is TGTGCCAGTAGTAGCGTCTCTGGGGCCAACGTCCTGACTTTC.

This chain connects TRBV7-2 to TRBJ2-5, with TRBD2 identical over 12 bases. V shed 5 bases and J 4 bases; nucleotides not matched to a gene: 8. The germline V gene has CDR1 SGHTA and CDR2 FQGNSA. The CDR3 consists of 16 residues. The CDR3 coding sequence is TGTGCCAGCAGCGTACAGACTAGCGGGAGATTAGAGACCCAGTACTTC. This sequence encodes CASSVQTSGRLETQYF.

V and J are TRBV12-5 and TRBJ2-1, with TRBD2 identical over 10 bases. The CDR3 runs to 18 residues. Germline CDR1 LGHNT, CDR2 FRNRAP. J gave up 4 bases and V 0 bases, and 9 bases lay outside the gene matches. This CDR3 reads CASGLVRDGTSVYNEQFF. The CDR3, as DNA: TGTGCTAGTGGTTTGGTACGCGACGGGACTAGCGTATACAATGAGCAGTTCTTC.

This clone showed up just once. The genes are TRBV9 and TRBJ1-2, with 9 bases that match TRBD1. The CDR3 is 15 residues long. With 0 bases clipped from V and 5 bases from J, the junction kept 5 bases outside the gene matches. CDR1 is SGDLS and CDR2 is YYNGEE in the germline V gene. CDR3 DNA: TGTGCCAGCAGCGTAGATCCGGACAGGGGATATGGCTACACCTTC. It specifies CASSVDPDRGYGYTF.

The gene calls are TRBV5-6 and TRBJ1-2; TRBD1 aligns across 10 bases. The CDR3 is made up of 15 amino acids. Germline CDR1 and CDR2: SGHDT and YYEEEE. The V segment lost 5 bases and the J segment 6 bases; nucleotides outside the gene matches: 10. CDR3 sequence (DNA): TGTGCCAGCAGTTTTCCCGGGACAGGGGAGGATGGCTACACCTTC. Protein product: CASSFPGTGEDGYTF.

The chain is built from TRBV10-3 and TRBJ1-1; 11 bases are shared with TRBD1. The CDR3 totals 14 residues. The V and J ends lost 6 bases and 4 bases, in that order; junction bases with no gene match: 4. The germline V gene has CDR1 ENHRY and CDR2 SYGVKD. This CDR3 reads CAISPGQGGTEAFF. The CDR3 DNA is TGTGCCATCAGCCCGGGACAGGGGGGCACTGAAGCTTTCTTT.

The chain couples TRBV6-5 to TRBJ1-1, with 8 bases that match TRBD1. Germline V lookup: CDR1 MNHEY, CDR2 SVGAGI. This CDR3 spans 14 amino acids. The V gene end was trimmed by 6 bases and the J gene end by 4 bases; junction bases not matched to a gene: 7. This CDR3 reads CASRSGGRGTEAFF. The CDR3 DNA reads TGTGCCAGCAGGTCAGGGGGCAGAGGCACTGAAGCTTTCTTT.

The rearrangement uses TRBV5-1 and TRBJ1-2; no clear D. Germline V gene data show CDR1 as SGHRS and CDR2 as YFSETQ. This CDR3 comprises 14 residues. Trimming took 4 bases from V and 6 from J, leaving 16 bases between them. The CDR3 region is CASSLGGREHGYTF. The CDR3 DNA sequence: TGCGCCAGCAGCCTAGGAGGAAGGGAACATGGCTACACCTTC. Looking up the rest from reference TRBV5-1 and TRBJ1-2 gives the full variable domain: KAGVTQTPRYLIKTRGQQVTLSCSPISGHRSVSWYQQTPGQGLQFLFEYFSETQRNKGNFPGRFSGRQFSNSRSEMNVSTLELGDSALYLCASSLGGREHGYTFGSGTRLTVV.

The genes are TRBV5-6 and TRBJ1-1; D is unclear. Trimming removed 0 bases at V and 1 base at J, with 4 bases between. The CDR3 contains 13 residues. CDR1 is SGHDT and CDR2 is YYEEEE in the germline V gene. CDR3 sequence: CASSLEPNTEAFF. As DNA, the CDR3 is TGTGCCAGCAGCTTGGAGCCGAACACTGAAGCTTTCTTT.

This rearrangement joins TRBV15 to TRBJ1-2; no reliable D call. The ends were cut back, 3 bases at V and 2 bases at J, with 7 bases in the middle. From germline, CDR1 is LNHNV and CDR2 YYDKDF (reference sequence). This CDR3 has 13 amino acids. In DNA form, the CDR3 reads TGTGCCACCAGCAGCGACACCAACTATGGCTACACCTTC. It encodes CATSSDTNYGYTF.

The V gene is TRBV5-5, the J gene TRBJ2-1; 12 bases line up with TRBD2. Germline CDR1 SGHKS, CDR2 YYEKEE (reference sequence). V trimming: 4 bases; J trimming: 7 bases; junction bases outside the gene matches: 9. The CDR3 covers 16 residues. CDR3 DNA: TGTGCCAGCAGCGTACTAGCGGGAGGCCGGGGGAATGAGCAGTTCTTC. This encodes CASSVLAGGRGNEQFF.

This chain links TRBV27 with TRBJ1-2, with 9 bases aligning to TRBD1. The CDR3 spans 15 residues. Germline CDR1 is MNHEY and CDR2 is SMNVEV (reference sequence). Germline trimming cut 5 bases from V and 4 bases from J; bases unmatched to any gene: 8. CDR3 amino acids: CASSPGQGLGYGYTF. Written as DNA, the CDR3 is TGTGCCAGCAGTCCGGGACAGGGATTGGGCTATGGCTACACCTTC.

This chain connects TRBV2 to TRBJ1-3; D gene unclear. Per the germline V gene, CDR1 is SNHLY and CDR2 is FYNNEI. The CDR3 has 14 residues. Trimming removed 6 bases at V and 8 bases at J, with 17 bases between. This chain's CDR3 is CASREPLDVYTIYF. CDR3 in DNA: TGTGCCAGCAGGGAGCCGCTTGACGTTTACACCATATATTTT.

The chain joins TRBV6-6 to TRBJ1-1; D is unclear. This CDR3 has 15 residues. Germline V gene data show CDR1 as MNHNY and CDR2 as SVGAGI (reference sequence). Trimming pared 2 bases from V and 4 bases from J, leaving 14 bases between. DNA of the CDR3: TGTGCCAGCAGTTACCGAGATACCCGGGGCACTGAAGCTTTCTTT. Translated, it gives CASSYRDTRGTEAFF.

In its sample, this clone was seen a few times. This chain uses TRBV4-2 with TRBJ1-2; 9 bases agree with TRBD1. The ends lost 0 bases at V and 3 bases at J; junction bases unmatched: 2. The CDR3 is made up of 15 amino acids. Germline CDR1 LGHNA, CDR2 YNFKEQ. As DNA, the CDR3 is TGTGCCAGCAGCCAAGAGACAGGGGGTCACTATGGCTACACCTTC. This encodes CASSQETGGHYGYTF.

The rearrangement links TRBV6-5 to TRBJ2-1; 7 bases agree with TRBD2. V trimming: 6 bases; J trimming: 6 bases; junction bases outside the gene matches: 11. CDR1 and CDR2 from the germline V gene are MNHEY and SVGAGI. The CDR3 runs to 15 residues. As DNA, the CDR3 is TGTGCCAGCAGGCGAGGGACTAAAGACGGCAATGAGCAGTTCTTC. This encodes CASRRGTKDGNEQFF.

The chain employs TRBV27 and TRBJ2-3; tentatively, D is TRBD1 (6 bases). Germline-derived CDR1 and CDR2 are MNHEY and SMNVEV (reference sequence). The CDR3 runs 14 residues. V lost 11 bases to trimming and J lost 5 bases, with 20 bases between them. DNA for the CDR3: TGTGCCTCCTCAGGGACACTTCAGGGAGATACGCAGTATTTT. It encodes CASSGTLQGDTQYF.

This clone was counted between two and nine times. This chain uses TRBV6-5 with TRBJ2-1, with 9 bases that match TRBD1. CDR1 MNHEY and CDR2 SVGAGI come from the germline V gene. This CDR3 comprises 13 residues. The J segment lost 4 bases and the V segment lost 8 bases, leaving 3 bases of the junction unmatched. In DNA form, the CDR3 reads TGTGCCAGCCCGGGACAGGGATACAATGAGCAGTTCTTC. Its translation is CASPGQGYNEQFF.